The 13 T cell receptor beta chains presented below share a single source sample, sequenced in a study of shared T cell receptors in the human thymus (dated by TCRdb to the early 2020s). The method behind the library was the immunoSEQ multiplex PCR assay. TCRdb re-hosts the immuneACCESS table, in-frame sequences only. Its copies lack some clones; in the studies checked, an unresolved V gene accounts for under half of them, and the cause for the rest is not known. For this sample there are 650,000 to 950,000 clones; roughly 88% appear just once. The ten largest clonotypes hold roughly 0.01% of the sample. Separately, the same data were catalogued under a study of human thymus T cells.

Input material: thymocytes. The receptors originated from a girl under three years old with a congenital heart defect. Donor details come from another sample of the same person, matched by shared clones.

The chain employs TRBV2 and TRBJ1-2; D gene ambiguous. There are 14 residues in the CDR3. The V end was cut by 1 base, the J end by 8 bases, with 14 bases between. The germline CDR1 and CDR2 sequences are SNHLY and FYNNEI. CDR3 loop: CASSEVEPEGGYTF. The CDR3 DNA sequence: TGTGCCAGCAGTGAAGTTGAGCCGGAGGGCGGCTACACCTTC.

The chain's CDR3 is CASSGLRVSGANVLTF. As DNA, the CDR3 is TGTGCCAGCAGCGGATTACGGGTCTCTGGGGCCAACGTCCTGACTTTC. The V gene is TRBV9, the J gene TRBJ2-6; D uncertain. The V gene's germline CDR1 is SGDLS and CDR2 YYNGEE. CDR3 length: 16 residues. V was pared by 3 bases and J by 0 bases, with 10 bases between.

The genes are TRBV6-1 and TRBJ1-3; D is possibly TRBD1 (6 bases). Germline lookup yields CDR1 MNHNS and CDR2 SASEGT. Trimming left V 0 bases short and J 0 bases short, with 27 bases between. The CDR3 is 22 residues long. This CDR3 reads CASSEADLSQGTLEISGNTIYF. The CDR3 DNA reads as TGTGCCAGCAGTGAAGCTGATCTTTCCCAGGGGACCCTCGAGATCTCTGGAAACACCATATATTTT.

This chain connects TRBV21-1 to TRBJ1-4; TRBD1, as called in the table, went unchecked against the DNA. TRBV21-1 is tagged as a pseudogene. The CDR3 covers 14 residues. This CDR3 reads CASSRGLFNEKLFF. As DNA, the CDR3 is TGTGCCAGCAGCAGGGGGCTGTTTAATGAAAAACTGTTTTTT.

The chain recombines TRBV19 with TRBJ1-2; perhaps TRBD1 as D (5 bases). CDR3 length: 18 residues. The germline gives CDR1 LNHDA, CDR2 SQIVND (reference sequence). V was trimmed by 5 bases and J by 5 bases, leaving 27 bases between them. Written as DNA, the CDR3 is TGTGCCAGTAGTCTCCCCGGCGGGGACTCTAGCGAGGGGTATGGCTACACCTTC. This sequence encodes CASSLPGGDSSEGYGYTF.

The DNA for the CDR3 is TGTGCCAGCAGCTTCATCGGGAGCAGGGTGGCTTTCTTT. It translates to CASSFIGSRVAFF. The J gene is TRBJ1-1, the V gene TRBV7-9; D is perhaps TRBD1 (5 bases). The CDR3 loop spans 13 amino acids. V was cut by 3 bases and J by 11 bases, with 16 bases left in between. Per the germline V gene, CDR1 is SEHNR and CDR2 is FQNEAQ (reference sequence).

The rearrangement uses TRBV5-6 and TRBJ2-5; 9 nucleotides agree with TRBD2. V shed 2 bases and J 6 bases; nucleotides not matched to a gene: 5. The CDR3 sequence is 14 residues long. Looked up from germline, CDR1 is SGHDT and CDR2 is YYEEEE. CDR3 sequence: CASSLGLATQTQYF. The DNA for the CDR3 is TGTGCCAGCAGCTTAGGACTAGCGACGCAGACCCAGTACTTC.

J is TRBJ1-2 and V is TRBV27, with D possibly being TRBD1 (6 bases). Trimming removed 6 bases from V and 6 bases from J, with 11 bases in between. The CDR3 is 12 residues long. CDR1 is MNHEY, CDR2 SMNVEV, per germline (reference sequence). In DNA, the CDR3 is TGTGCCAGCAGGGGCAGGGGACATGGCTACACCTTC. This codes for CASRGRGHGYTF.

This sequence joins TRBV6-1 and TRBJ1-2, with D tentatively TRBD1 (5 bases). Germline V gives CDR1 MNHNS, CDR2 SASEGT. The length of the CDR3 is 14 residues. The ends were cut back, 4 bases at V and 1 base at J, with 10 bases in the middle. CDR3 in DNA: TGTGCCAGCAGTGTCTCAGGGAATAACTATGGCTACACCTTC. It translates to CASSVSGNNYGYTF.

The chain is built from TRBV5-1 and TRBJ2-5, with TRBD1 matching over 7 bases. Near its end, the DNA agrees better with TRBJ2-7, so the J call may be wrong. The CDR3 consists of 15 residues. CDR1 and CDR2 (germline): SGHRS, YFSETQ. This CDR3 is CASSPPDRHSYEQYF. CDR3 in DNA: TGCGCCAGCAGCCCTCCGGACAGGCATTCCTACGAGCAGTACTTC.

The chain recombines TRBV7-9 with TRBJ1-2, with a weak D call TRBD1 (5 bases). The germline CDR1 and CDR2 sequences are SEHNR and FQNEAQ (reference sequence). The CDR3 consists of 15 residues. The ends were cut back, 5 bases at V and 1 base at J, with 14 bases in the middle. CDR3 nucleotide sequence: TGTGCCAGCAGCCCCCAAGACAGTCATAACTATGGCTACACCTTC. It encodes CASSPQDSHNYGYTF.

The chain carries TRBV14 and TRBJ1-2; the D is unclear. The germline V gene has CDR1 SGHDN and CDR2 FVKESK. CDR3 length equals 15 residues. Between the trimmed V and J ends, which lost 3 bases and 5 bases, there was a span of 16 bases. The CDR3 is CASSHTSGTSYGYTF. In DNA, the CDR3 is TGTGCCAGCAGCCACACATCGGGCACTAGTTATGGCTACACCTTC.

The chain recombines TRBV10-3 with TRBJ1-5; the D gene is possibly TRBD1 (5 bases). Germline CDR1 ENHRY, CDR2 SYGVKD. V dropped 4 bases and J dropped 0 bases, with 7 bases sitting between them. This CDR3 has 14 amino acids. The DNA of the CDR3 is TGTGCCATCAGTGTAGGGGATAGCAATCAGCCCCAGCATTTT. It translates to CAISVGDSNQPQHF.